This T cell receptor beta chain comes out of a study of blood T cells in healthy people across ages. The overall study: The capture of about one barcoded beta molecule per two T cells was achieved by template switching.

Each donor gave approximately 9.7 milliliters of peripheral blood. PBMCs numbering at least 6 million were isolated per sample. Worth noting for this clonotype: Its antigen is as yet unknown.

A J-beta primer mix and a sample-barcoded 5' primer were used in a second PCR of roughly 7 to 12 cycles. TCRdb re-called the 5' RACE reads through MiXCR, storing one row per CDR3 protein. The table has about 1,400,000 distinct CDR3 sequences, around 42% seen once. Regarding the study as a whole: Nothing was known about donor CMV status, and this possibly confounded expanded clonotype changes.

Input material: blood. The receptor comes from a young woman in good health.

The CDR3 sequence is CSARGGDETQYF. The DNA of the CDR3 is TGCAGCGCCCGGGGGGGCGATGAGACCCAGTACTTC. The chain employs TRBV29-1 and TRBJ2-5, with 8 positions matching TRBD2. The CDR3 is made up of 12 amino acids. V trimming: 7 bases; J trimming: 5 bases; junction bases outside the gene matches: 6. Per germline, CDR1 SQVTM and CDR2 ANQGSEA.